These 27 T cell receptor beta chains originate from one sample sequenced in a study of T cells in Graves' hyperthyroidism and ophthalmopathy. The CDR3 regions of TCR beta were amplified from RNA transcripts. A set of HTBI primers served as the primers for a first-round RT-PCR of the TCR CDR3. Each CDR3 protein gets one entry after TCRdb re-called the multiplex PCR reads with MiXCR. The sample lists about 320,000 distinct CDR3 sequences, roughly 17% occurring once. The sample was blood. The origin of the receptors is a young man with Graves' hyperthyroidism.

This clonotype was seen a handful of times. This chain uses TRBV29-1 with TRBJ2-5; weak D call: TRBD1 (6 bases). The CDR3 totals 13 residues. V lost 3 bases and J 7 bases, leaving 15 bases between the germline ends. Germline CDR1 reads SQVTM; CDR2 reads ANQGSEA. The CDR3, as DNA: TGCAGCGTTGATCCTCAGGGCAGGGGGACCCAGTACTTC. Its translation: CSVDPQGRGTQYF.

The chain carries TRBV20-1 and TRBJ2-7; 9 positions match TRBD2. In germline, CDR1 is DFQATT, CDR2 SNEGSKA (reference sequence). With 6 bases clipped from V and 9 bases from J, the junction kept 18 bases outside the gene matches. This CDR3 contains 15 residues. The CDR3 reads CSARGAGGVLRGQYF. The CDR3, as DNA: TGCAGTGCCCGGGGTGCGGGAGGGGTGCTACGAGGGCAGTACTTC.

This clonotype appeared many times. The gene calls are TRBV12-3 or TRBV12-4 and TRBJ2-7, with D possibly matching TRBD1 (6 bases). Trimming removed 2 bases from V and 3 bases from J, with 17 bases in between. The CDR3 spans 16 residues. CDR3 sequence (DNA): TGTGCCAGCAGTTTATCAGGGGCAGGTAAACTCTACGAGCAGTACTTC. It codes for CASSLSGAGKLYEQYF.

This clonotype turned up a few times. The rearrangement links TRBV20-1 to TRBJ2-2, with 11 bases identical to TRBD2. V dropped 3 bases and J dropped 5; count of bases not matched to a gene: 8. This CDR3 is built from 16 residues. CDR1 and CDR2 (germline): DFQATT, SNEGSKA (reference sequence). The CDR3 region is CSARTTSGSNTGELFF. DNA for the CDR3: TGCAGTGCTAGGACTACTAGCGGGAGTAATACCGGGGAGCTGTTTTTT.

This clonotype was seen many times. The chain couples TRBV3-1 to TRBJ2-4; no firm D call. The ends were cut back, 5 bases at V and 4 bases at J, with 6 bases in the middle. CDR1 LGHDT and CDR2 YNNKEL come from the germline V gene (reference sequence). This CDR3 contains 12 residues. The CDR3 here is CASSYGKNIQYF. The CDR3 coding sequence is TGTGCCAGCAGCTACGGGAAAAACATTCAGTACTTC. The full variable domain, rest sourced from reference TRBV3-1 and TRBJ2-4, is DTAVSQTPKYLVTQMGNDKSIKCEQNLGHDTMYWYKQDSKKFLKIMFSYNNKELIINETVPNRFSPKSPDKAHLNLHINSLELGDSAVYFCASSYGKNIQYFGAGTRLSVL.

In its sample, this clonotype was seen many times. The CDR3 spells CASSLSGNGGGSDTQYF. The CDR3 DNA reads TGTGCCAGCAGTTTATCAGGCAATGGGGGCGGGAGCGATACGCAGTATTTT. V gene TRBV27 combines with J gene TRBJ2-3; maybe TRBD2 (7 bases). Between the trimmed V and J ends, which lost 0 bases and 6 bases, there was a span of 19 bases. The germline V gene has CDR1 MNHEY and CDR2 SMNVEV (reference sequence). This CDR3 region has 17 residues.

Details on this clonotype: With a much larger clone just one base away, this may be a read error. The V call is TRBV20-1, the J call TRBJ1-1; D might be TRBD1 (5 bases). The CDR3 has 12 residues. Germline CDR1 and CDR2: DFQATT and SNEGSKA (reference sequence). The CDR3 reads CSAGYLGTGAFF. CDR3 DNA sequence: TGCAGTGCTGGCTATTTAGGGACTGGAGCTTTCTTT.

As to this clonotype: Given a much more abundant clone one base away, this may be a read error. The chain has TRBV12-3 or TRBV12-4 and TRBJ2-3, with 9 bases aligning to TRBD2. This CDR3 is 16 amino acids long. The CDR3 loop reads CASSPVAGVGTDMQYF. The CDR3 DNA sequence: TGTGCCAGCAGTCCAGTAGCGGGAGTTGGGACAGATATGCAGTATTTT.

Remarks on this clonotype: It may be a read error: a sequence one base away is much more abundant. This chain joins TRBV11-2 and TRBJ2-3, with 14 bases lining up with TRBD2. V lost 5 bases, J lost 2 bases, and 12 bases stayed unmatched. Per germline, CDR1 SGHAT and CDR2 FQNNGV. The CDR3 consists of 19 residues. CDR3 protein: CASSKSWTSGRWDTDTQYF. CDR3 in DNA: TGTGCCAGCAGCAAGAGTTGGACTAGCGGGAGGTGGGACACAGATACGCAGTATTTT.

This clonotype was counted at least ten times. This chain links TRBV4-1 with TRBJ2-3; the D gene is possibly TRBD1 (5 bases). From germline, CDR1 is MGHRA and CDR2 YSYEKL. The CDR3 loop spans 15 amino acids. V lost 3 bases to trimming and J lost 8 bases, with 18 bases between them. The CDR3 DNA sequence: TGCGCCAGCAGCCAGTCTTTGGCGGATCAGGGTACGCAGTATTTT. Translation gives CASSQSLADQGTQYF.

The rearrangement uses TRBV14 and TRBJ2-5; tentative D call: TRBD1 (6 bases). Germline lookup yields CDR1 SGHDN and CDR2 FVKESK. The V end was cut by 2 bases, the J end by 5 bases, with 15 bases between. The CDR3 is 15 residues long. This chain's CDR3 is CASSQKQGPEETQYF. DNA for the CDR3: TGTGCCAGCAGCCAAAAACAGGGCCCCGAGGAGACCCAGTACTTC.

This clonotype showed up many times. The rearrangement joins TRBV12-3 or TRBV12-4 to TRBJ1-5; possible D gene TRBD1, 6 bases. The CDR3 spans 16 residues. The germline V and J ends were trimmed by 1 base and 1 base, with 11 bases remaining between them. The CDR3 DNA is TGTGCCAGCAGTTTAGATCCGGGGGCAAGCAATCAGCCCCAGCATTTT. It yields the protein CASSLDPGASNQPQHF.

This clonotype was recorded at least ten times. The rearrangement joins TRBV2 to TRBJ1-5, with a tentative D call TRBD1 (5 bases). This CDR3 has 15 amino acids. V was clipped by 4 bases and J by 1 base, with 11 bases between them. Germline CDR1 is SNHLY and CDR2 is FYNNEI. The CDR3 bases are TGTGCCAGCAGTGTGTCCAGGGAAAGCAATCAGCCCCAGCATTTT. Residues: CASSVSRESNQPQHF.

V gene TRBV6-1 combines with J gene TRBJ1-2; TRBD1 matches at 12 bases. The CDR3 has 16 residues. CDR1 is MNHNS and CDR2 is SASEGT in the germline V gene. Losses at the gene ends were 4 bases for V and 7 bases for J; bases not matched to a gene: 10. CDR3 in amino acids: CASSGASGTGGSGYTF. The CDR3 region has the DNA TGTGCCAGCAGTGGTGCCTCCGGGACAGGGGGCTCTGGCTACACCTTC.

This clonotype was seen more than once but under ten times. The genes are TRBV9 and TRBJ2-1; tentatively, D is TRBD2 (7 bases). Trimming cost V 7 bases and J 4 bases, with 15 bases left between them. Germline assignment: CDR1 SGDLS and CDR2 YYNGEE. The CDR3 runs 14 residues. The CDR3 loop is CASGGGRIYNEQFF. The DNA of the CDR3 is TGTGCCAGCGGGGGGGGGCGGATTTACAATGAGCAGTTCTTC.

Concerning this clonotype itself: It may be a read error: a sequence one base away is much more abundant. The rearrangement uses TRBV28 and TRBJ2-3; D is uncertain. Trimming took 9 bases from V and 6 from J, leaving 13 bases between them. CDR3 length: 12 amino acids. In germline, CDR1 is MDHEN, CDR2 SYDVKM. DNA of the CDR3: TGTGCCAGGAATTTGACCGGGGATACGCAGTATTTT. It is translated as CARNLTGDTQYF.

This clonotype was seen repeatedly, ten times or more. This chain uses TRBV27 with TRBJ2-2; D may correspond to TRBD1 or TRBD2 (5 bases each). The CDR3 covers 14 residues. Germline CDR1 and CDR2: MNHEY and SMNVEV (reference sequence). V was cut by 4 bases and J by 2 bases, with 8 bases left in between. CDR3 DNA: TGTGCCAGCAGTTCCGGGGCTAACACCGGGGAGCTGTTTTTT. Protein product: CASSSGANTGELFF.

The chain carries TRBV12-3 or TRBV12-4 and TRBJ2-7, with TRBD1 identical over 9 bases. Trimming cost V 6 bases and J 5 bases; bases outside gene matches: 8. The CDR3 is 14 residues long. CDR3 sequence reads: CASRLTGGNNEQYF. CDR3 nucleotides: TGTGCCAGCAGATTGACAGGGGGAAACAACGAGCAGTACTTC.

The sample holds a few counts of this clonotype. The J gene is TRBJ1-1, the V gene TRBV5-1; unclear D gene. Germline CDR1 and CDR2: SGHRS and YFSETQ. V lost 4 bases, J lost 1 base, and 11 bases lay in between. The CDR3 extends over 14 amino acids. This CDR3 reads CASSDGRRNTEAFF. The CDR3 coding sequence is TGCGCCAGCAGCGACGGTAGGAGGAACACTGAAGCTTTCTTT.

This clonotype was detected ten times or more. The rearrangement uses TRBV2 and TRBJ2-1, with a weak D call TRBD1 (6 bases). The V end was cut by 6 bases, the J end by 5 bases, with 17 bases between. CDR3 length: 15 residues. Germline V gives CDR1 SNHLY, CDR2 FYNNEI. CDR3 nucleotide sequence: TGTGCCAGCAGCCCGACAGGTAATAAGAACAATGAGCAGTTCTTC. Amino acids: CASSPTGNKNNEQFF. Variable domain in full (rest from reference TRBV2 and TRBJ2-1): EPEVTQTPSHQVTQMGQEVILRCVPISNHLYFYWYRQILGQKVEFLVSFYNNEISEKSEIFDDQFSVERPDGSNFTLKIRSTKLEDSAMYFCASSPTGNKNNEQFFGPGTRLTVL.

This clonotype was found a few times. The chain is built from TRBV28 and TRBJ2-1, with D tentatively TRBD1 (5 bases). Germline CDR1 is MDHEN and CDR2 is SYDVKM. Deletions cut 3 bases from V and 6 bases from J, with 18 bases between. The CDR3 contains 16 residues. The CDR3 loop reads CASSLRQPMSSNEQFF. CDR3 DNA sequence: TGTGCCAGCAGTTTGCGACAGCCCATGTCGAGCAATGAGCAGTTCTTC.

There are many counts of this clonotype. This rearrangement joins TRBV30 to TRBJ1-1; D not certain. Germline CDR1 GTSNPN, CDR2 SVGIG (reference sequence). The length of the CDR3 is 12 residues. The V end lost 7 bases, the J end lost 5 bases, and 14 bases lay between the germline ends. The CDR3 sequence is CASQTSSTEAFF. CDR3 DNA: TGTGCCTCACAAACCTCAAGTACTGAAGCTTTCTTT.

This clonotype is a singleton in its sample. The V gene is TRBV4-1, the J gene TRBJ1-2; TRBD1 might be the D (5 bases). The ends were cut back, 0 bases at V and 2 bases at J, with 7 bases in the middle. From germline, CDR1 is MGHRA and CDR2 YSYEKL. The CDR3 sequence is 14 residues long. CDR3 sequence reads: CASSQEEGNYGYTF. CDR3 nucleotide sequence: TGCGCCAGCAGCCAAGAAGAGGGGAACTATGGCTACACCTTC.

This clonotype was counted many times. The chain joins TRBV2 to TRBJ1-5; D may be TRBD1 (5 bases). Per the germline V gene, CDR1 is SNHLY and CDR2 is FYNNEI. The CDR3 is made up of 13 amino acids. Trimming removed 6 bases from V and 4 bases from J, with 10 bases in between. CDR3 residues: CASSWGGNQPQHF. Here the CDR3 DNA reads TGTGCCAGCAGCTGGGGGGGGAATCAGCCCCAGCATTTT.

The CDR3 coding sequence is TGTGCCAGCAGTTACTCTGTAAGCGCTACCTCCTACGAGCAGTACTTC. This sequence encodes CASSYSVSATSYEQYF. The V and J genes are TRBV6-6 and TRBJ2-7, with no clear D. The CDR3 is 16 amino acids. The V and J ends lost 0 bases and 0 bases respectively, with 12 bases between them. CDR1 is MNHNY, CDR2 SVGAGI, per germline (reference sequence).

The gene calls are TRBV28 and TRBJ1-1, with D unclear. Germline CDR1 reads MDHEN; CDR2 reads SYDVKM. This CDR3 is built from 15 residues. Trimming stripped 2 bases from V and 0 bases from J, with 10 bases between. In nucleotides, the CDR3 is TGTGCCAGCAGTTTACCGGGGAACATGAACACTGAAGCTTTCTTT. Residues: CASSLPGNMNTEAFF.

V usage is TRBV9 and J usage is TRBJ2-1; a possible D gene is TRBD1 (5 bases). The germline V gene encodes CDR1 SGDLS and CDR2 YYNGEE. The CDR3 length is 15 residues. V lost 0 bases to trimming and J lost 4 bases, with 11 bases between them. The DNA for the CDR3 is TGTGCCAGCAGCGTAGTGGGGCAGACATACAATGAGCAGTTCTTC. Translating gives CASSVVGQTYNEQFF.